The 21 T cell receptor beta chains reported below all come from one sample, sequenced in a study of CD8+CD57+ T cells in acquired aplastic anemia. Using genomic DNA as the template, TCR beta VDJ and CDR3 profiling was carried out. TCRdb recomputed calls from the reads with MiXCR, one row per CDR3 protein. The sample holds 150,000 to 200,000 distinct CDR3 sequences, over 60% seen once. The sample comprised sorted CD4+, CD8+, or CD8+CD57+ T cells (not recorded which) from PBMCs. The receptors here all came from a human donor with severe aplastic anemia or a healthy control (not recorded which).

This clonotype came up a few times. A read error may explain this, as a much larger clone is one base away. The chain employs TRBV12-3 or TRBV12-4 and TRBJ1-2; D is ambiguous. The CDR3 covers 13 residues. V lost 4 bases, J lost 6 bases, and 12 bases lay in between. The CDR3 DNA follows: TGTGCCAGCAGTTCCACAGTGGTCGATGGCTACACCTTC. This gives the protein CASSSTVVDGYTF.

V gene TRBV15 combines with J gene TRBJ2-7; no definite D call. CDR1 and CDR2 from the germline V gene are LNHNV and YYDKDF (reference sequence). The V end was cut by 4 bases, the J end by 3 bases, with 10 bases between. The CDR3 covers 13 residues. DNA of the CDR3: TGTGCCACCAGCACCCCCGGGTACTACGAGCAGTACTTC. This codes for CATSTPGYYEQYF.

The chain has TRBV20-1 and TRBJ2-2, with D uncertain. Germline CDR1 is DFQATT and CDR2 is SNEGSKA (reference sequence). V lost 5 bases and J lost 10, with 11 bases in between. This CDR3 contains 11 residues. The CDR3 nucleotides read TGCAGTGCTCTGGCGCATATGGAGCTGTTTTTT. It translates to CSALAHMELFF.

CDR3 amino acids: CATSDAVGHSIYEQYF. The CDR3 region has the DNA TGTGCCACCAGTGATGCCGTCGGGCACAGCATCTACGAGCAGTACTTC. The chain employs TRBV24-1 and TRBJ2-7, with D hard to call. Deletions cut 3 bases from V and 3 bases from J, with 17 bases between. The CDR3 runs 16 residues. Germline V gives CDR1 KGHDR, CDR2 SFDVKD.

The chain carries TRBV10-3 and TRBJ2-5, with D unclear. Between the trimmed V and J ends, which lost 4 bases and 4 bases, there was a span of 7 bases. Germline V gene data show CDR1 as ENHRY and CDR2 as SYGVKD. The CDR3 is 12 residues long. The CDR3 DNA reads as TGTGCCATCAGTGGTTCAGCAGAGACCCAGTACTTC. Translation: CAISGSAETQYF.

The genes are TRBV9 and TRBJ1-5; no firm D call. V was cut by 0 bases and J by 2 bases, with 9 bases left in between. CDR3 size: 15 residues. Germline-derived CDR1 and CDR2 are SGDLS and YYNGEE. The CDR3 bases are TGTGCCAGCAGCGTAGGAGTGGCAGGCAATCAGCCCCAGCATTTT. Protein sequence: CASSVGVAGNQPQHF.

The chain couples TRBV7-9 to TRBJ2-5; no firm D call. Germline V gene lookup returns CDR1 SEHNR and CDR2 FQNEAQ (reference sequence). The germline V and J ends were trimmed by 1 base and 0 bases, with 9 bases remaining between them. The CDR3 length is 15 residues. CDR3 sequence (DNA): TGTGCCAGCAGCTTAGGAGGAGCAGACCAAGAGACCCAGTACTTC. It translates to CASSLGGADQETQYF.

The V gene is TRBV9, the J gene TRBJ1-2; D perhaps matches TRBD1 (5 bases). The germline V gene encodes CDR1 SGDLS and CDR2 YYNGEE. The CDR3 extends over 14 amino acids. The ends were cut back, 5 bases at V and 2 bases at J, with 13 bases in the middle. CDR3 sequence reads: CASRREGPNYGYTF. DNA for the CDR3: TGTGCCAGCAGGAGGGAGGGACCAAACTATGGCTACACCTTC.

This chain uses TRBV7-9 with TRBJ2-7; TRBD2 aligns across 12 bases. J was trimmed by 1 base and V by 6 bases; bases with no gene match: 4. Germline V gene data show CDR1 as SEHNR and CDR2 as FQNEAQ (reference sequence). This CDR3 comprises 15 residues. DNA for the CDR3: TGTGCCAGCAGACCCGGGACTAGCGGGTCCTACGAGCAGTACTTC. Its translation is CASRPGTSGSYEQYF.

J is TRBJ2-7 and V is TRBV5-4; D might be TRBD1 or TRBD2, each matching 5 bases. V shed 4 bases and J shed 11 bases, with 19 bases lying between them. The CDR3 runs 13 residues. Germline-derived CDR1 and CDR2 are SGHNT and YYREEE (reference sequence). The CDR3 here is CASSQLSGRVEYF. CDR3 DNA sequence: TGTGCCAGCAGCCAATTGTCAGGGCGGGTGGAGTACTTC.

Remarks on this clonotype: The missing conserved phenylalanine or tryptophan at the end of this CDR3 makes a read error likely. This chain connects TRBV7-2 to TRBJ1-3; 12 nucleotides align to TRBD1. The length of the CDR3 is 15 residues. CDR1 is SGHTA and CDR2 is FQGNSA in the germline V gene. V dropped 6 bases and J dropped 6; count of bases not matched to a gene: 6. The CDR3 DNA is TGTGCCAGCAGATCCGGGACAGGGGGCAAAAACACCATATATGTT. Amino acids: CASRSGTGGKNTIYV.

The gene calls are TRBV7-8 and TRBJ1-2, with a tentative D call TRBD1 (5 bases). Germline V gene lookup returns CDR1 SGHVS and CDR2 FQNEAQ. The CDR3 is 13 amino acids. The ends were cut back, 6 bases at V and 2 bases at J, with 10 bases in the middle. CDR3 amino acids: CASSPRVNYGYTF. The CDR3 DNA sequence: TGTGCCAGCAGTCCCAGGGTGAACTATGGCTACACCTTC.

This clonotype was detected many times. The chain uses TRBV5-5 and TRBJ2-1, with D perhaps TRBD2 (5 bases). The V and J ends lost 2 bases and 0 bases respectively, with 15 bases between them. Germline CDR1 is SGHKS and CDR2 is YYEKEE (reference sequence). CDR3 length: 17 residues. The CDR3: CASSLFPGDYSYNEQFF. As DNA, the CDR3 is TGTGCCAGCAGCTTATTTCCCGGGGATTACTCCTACAATGAGCAGTTCTTC.

This clonotype was observed at least ten times. V gene TRBV4-2 combines with J gene TRBJ1-3, with 9 bases identical to TRBD1. CDR3 length equals 16 residues. CDR1 is LGHNA, CDR2 YNFKEQ, per germline. The ends lost 2 bases at V and 2 bases at J; junction bases unmatched: 4. Here the CDR3 reads CASSQTGTGTGNTIYF. For the CDR3, the DNA is TGTGCCAGCAGCCAAACCGGGACAGGGACTGGAAACACCATATATTTT.

The chain is built from TRBV20-1 and TRBJ2-7; no clear D. Trimming stripped 0 bases from V and 2 bases from J, with 11 bases between. The germline V gene has CDR1 DFQATT and CDR2 SNEGSKA (reference sequence). The CDR3 covers 14 residues. The CDR3 nucleotides read TGCAGTGCTAGAGAGGACGTTGTCCCCTACGAGCAGTACTTC. This sequence encodes CSAREDVVPYEQYF.

The V call is TRBV5-4, the J call TRBJ2-1; 9 bases map to TRBD2. The CDR3 consists of 16 residues. Losses at the gene ends were 4 bases for V and 1 base for J; bases not matched to a gene: 6. Germline CDR1 SGHNT, CDR2 YYREEE (reference sequence). CDR3: CASSPLTSGSYNEQFF. For the CDR3, the DNA is TGTGCCAGCAGCCCGCTGACTAGCGGATCCTACAATGAGCAGTTCTTC.

In its sample, this clonotype was seen many times. J is TRBJ1-3 and V is TRBV4-1, with TRBD1 matching 8 bases. Germline trimming cut 0 bases from V and 13 bases from J; bases unmatched to any gene: 2. The CDR3 length is 12 residues. Germline CDR1 MGHRA, CDR2 YSYEKL. DNA for the CDR3: TGCGCCAGCAGCCAAGACAGACAGGGGATATATTTT. Translated, it gives CASSQDRQGIYF.

The gene calls are TRBV7-6 and TRBJ1-6, with TRBD1 matching over 7 bases. The V gene's germline CDR1 is SGHVS and CDR2 FNYEAQ. The CDR3 extends over 14 amino acids. The V segment lost 5 bases and the J segment 14 bases; nucleotides outside the gene matches: 12. CDR3 nucleotides: TGTGCCAGCAGCCAAGGGACAGAGGGCTTCGCCCTCCACTTT. Its translation: CASSQGTEGFALHF.

A remark on this clonotype: This may stem from a read error, because a much larger clone lies one nucleotide away. Given the absence of the conserved phenylalanine or tryptophan at the CDR3 end, a read error is likely. The rearrangement uses TRBV6-2 or TRBV6-3 and TRBJ1-1; D remains ambiguous. The CDR3 totals 11 residues. Trimming took 6 bases from V and 7 from J, leaving 9 bases between them. Germline CDR1 reads MNHEY; CDR2 reads SVGEGT. The chain's CDR3 is CASSPADEAFL. The CDR3 DNA is TGTGCCAGCAGCCCAGCCGATGAAGCTTTCCTT.

This clonotype was seen repeatedly, ten times or more. The CDR3: CASSPHWGSEAFF. The CDR3, as DNA: TGTGCCAGTAGCCCCCATTGGGGATCTGAAGCTTTCTTT. The chain recombines TRBV19 with TRBJ1-1; unclear D gene. Germline loops: CDR1 LNHDA, CDR2 SQIVND (reference sequence). The CDR3 totals 13 residues. The V end was cut by 6 bases, the J end by 6 bases, with 14 bases between.

The V gene is TRBV7-8, the J gene TRBJ2-7, with D uncertain. V was trimmed by 3 bases and J by 3 bases, leaving 9 bases between them. Germline assignment: CDR1 SGHVS and CDR2 FQNEAQ. The length of the CDR3 is 13 residues. The CDR3 sequence is CASSLRRDYEQYF. CDR3 in DNA: TGTGCCAGCAGCTTGAGGCGTGACTACGAGCAGTACTTC. The full variable domain, in which reference TRBV7-8 and TRBJ2-7 provide the parts outside the CDR3, is GAGVSQSPRYKVAKRGQDVALRCDPISGHVSLFWYQQALGQGPEFLTYFQNEAQLDKSGLPSDRFFAERPEGSVSTLKIQRTQQEDSAVYLCASSLRRDYEQYFGPGTRLTVT.